This T cell receptor (beta chain) was sequenced during a study of blood T cell repertoires in COVID-19. Study background: From the United States, Italy and Spain came samples of acute and convalescent COVID-19. PBMCs, B-cell-depleted T cells, or T cells were the source of the cDNA or gDNA that made up the material.

The V and J ends lost 4 bases and 7 bases, in that order; junction bases with no gene match: 5. The CDR3 extends over 14 amino acids. CDR1 is SGHNT, CDR2 YYREEE, per germline (reference sequence). As originally analysed: By means of reference gene primer amplification, nucleated cell counts were estimated. Assay used: immunoSEQ multiplex PCR; TCRdb lists only in-frame clones, some missing. V, J and clone size are taken as reported in that table, and D and trimming were inferred from the DNA itself. The data contain 250,000 to 350,000 clones, 86% of them seen just once; the ten biggest clones take up about 3%.

This sequence joins TRBV5-4 and TRBJ2-1; 10 bases agree with TRBD2. Sequencing used peripheral blood. The clonotype comes from a woman in her 30s with active or convalescent COVID-19. Here the CDR3 reads CASSRTSGGNEQFF. For the CDR3, the DNA is TGTGCCAGCAGCAGGACTAGCGGTGGGAATGAGCAGTTCTTC. Variable domain in full (rest from reference TRBV5-4 and TRBJ2-1): ETGVTQSPTHLIKTRGQQVTLRCSSQSGHNTVSWYQQALGQGPQFIFQYYREEENGRGNFPPRFSGLQFPNYSSELNVNALELDDSALYLCASSRTSGGNEQFFGPGTRLTVL.